This T cell receptor (beta chain) was documented in a study of blood T cell repertoires in COVID-19. At the level of the study: There were acute and convalescent COVID-19 samples, and they came from the United States, Italy and Spain. T cells, B-cell-depleted T cells, or PBMCs provided the cDNA or gDNA that served as material.

Study processing details: By means of reference gene primer amplification, nucleated cell counts were estimated. Using immunoSEQ multiplex PCR, the repertoire was profiled, and TCRdb retains in-frame clones only, with some absent. That table furnishes V, J and clone size, whereas the DNA furnished D and trimming. In the table there are roughly 120,000 clones, about 85% of which are singletons. V shed 4 bases, J shed 8 bases, and the junction held 6 bases outside the gene matches. Germline V lookup: CDR1 LGHNA, CDR2 YNFKEQ. The CDR3 is 15 residues long. The sequenced sample consisted of peripheral blood. The chain recombines TRBV4-2 with TRBJ2-1; 12 bases agree with TRBD2. This clonotype was sampled from a man aged 35 to 55 with acute or convalescent COVID-19. CDR3 region: CASSLPSGGADEQFF. Here the CDR3 DNA reads TGTGCCAGCAGCCTCCCTAGCGGGGGGGCCGATGAGCAGTTCTTC.